One TCR beta chain is described in this entry. This may stem from a read error, because a much larger clone lies one nucleotide away. The CDR3 extends over 14 amino acids. Trimming removed 9 bases from V and 5 bases from J, with 19 bases in between. Per germline, CDR1 WSHSY and CDR2 SAAADI. Constant-region priming of about 500 ng total RNA yielded TCR beta cDNA. Investigators got TCR beta libraries out of three nested multiplex PCR rounds, done with slightly modified ARM-PCR. Researchers ran the first two PCR rounds for about 11 cycles each with TRBV1-TRBV30 forward primers and a C-beta reverse primer. From the multiplex PCR reads, TCRdb called clonotypes with MiXCR, one entry per CDR3 protein. The sample carries 330,000 or so distinct CDR3 sequences, 65% recorded once. These data originate in a study of tumor-infiltrating lymphocytes in primary liver carcinoma. Study as a whole: Subjects presented with primary liver carcinoma managed by surgical resection.

Blood RNA was derived from unsorted whole blood, and germline DNA was extracted too. Investigators obtained approximately 3.9 milliliters of peripheral blood ahead of surgery. The gene calls are TRBV10-2 and TRBJ2-5, with D possibly TRBD2 on 6 matching bases. Sample: peripheral blood. This sequence was found in a man aged 35 to 55 with primary liver carcinoma and hepatitis B virus infection. CDR3 nucleotide sequence: TGCGCCAGTAGACTAGTGGGAATCAAGGAGACCCAGTACTTC. It encodes CASRLVGIKETQYF.